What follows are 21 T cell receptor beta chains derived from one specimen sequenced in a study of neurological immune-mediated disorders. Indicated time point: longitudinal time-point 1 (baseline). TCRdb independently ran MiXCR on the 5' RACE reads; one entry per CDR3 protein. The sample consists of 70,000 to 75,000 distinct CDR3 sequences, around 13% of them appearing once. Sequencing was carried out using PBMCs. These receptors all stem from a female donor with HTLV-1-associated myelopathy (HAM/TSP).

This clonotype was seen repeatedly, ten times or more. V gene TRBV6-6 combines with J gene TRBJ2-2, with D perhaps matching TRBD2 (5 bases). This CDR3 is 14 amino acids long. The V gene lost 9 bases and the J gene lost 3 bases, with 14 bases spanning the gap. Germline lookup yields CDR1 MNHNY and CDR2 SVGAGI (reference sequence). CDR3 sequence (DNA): TGTGCCAGTGCCTCGAGGGTTTACACCGGGGAGCTGTTTTTT. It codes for CASASRVYTGELFF.

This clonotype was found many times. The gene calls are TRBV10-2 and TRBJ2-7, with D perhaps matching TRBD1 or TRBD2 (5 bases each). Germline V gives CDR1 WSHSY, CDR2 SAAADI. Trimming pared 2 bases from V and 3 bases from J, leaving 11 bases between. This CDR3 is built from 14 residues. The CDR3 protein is CASSEGTDFYEQYF. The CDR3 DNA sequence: TGCGCCAGCAGTGAGGGGACGGACTTCTACGAGCAGTACTTC.

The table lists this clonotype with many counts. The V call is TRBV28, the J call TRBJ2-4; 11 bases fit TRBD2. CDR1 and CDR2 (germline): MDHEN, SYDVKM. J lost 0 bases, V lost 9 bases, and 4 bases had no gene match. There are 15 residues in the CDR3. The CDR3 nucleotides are TGTGCCAGTAATAGCGGGGGGGAAGCCAAAAACATTCAGTACTTC. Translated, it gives CASNSGGEAKNIQYF.

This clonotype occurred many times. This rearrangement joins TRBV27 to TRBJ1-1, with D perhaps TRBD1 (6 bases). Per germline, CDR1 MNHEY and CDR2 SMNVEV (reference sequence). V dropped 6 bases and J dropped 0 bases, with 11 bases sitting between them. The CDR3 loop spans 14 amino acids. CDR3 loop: CASSLDSLNTEAFF. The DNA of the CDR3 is TGTGCCAGCAGCTTGGACAGTTTGAACACTGAAGCTTTCTTT.

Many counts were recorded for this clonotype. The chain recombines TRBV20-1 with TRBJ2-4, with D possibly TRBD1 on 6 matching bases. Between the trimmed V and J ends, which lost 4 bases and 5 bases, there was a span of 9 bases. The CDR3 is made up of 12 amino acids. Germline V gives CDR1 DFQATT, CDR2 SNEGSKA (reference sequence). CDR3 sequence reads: CSANHRENIQYF. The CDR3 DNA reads TGCAGTGCTAACCACAGGGAAAACATTCAGTACTTC.

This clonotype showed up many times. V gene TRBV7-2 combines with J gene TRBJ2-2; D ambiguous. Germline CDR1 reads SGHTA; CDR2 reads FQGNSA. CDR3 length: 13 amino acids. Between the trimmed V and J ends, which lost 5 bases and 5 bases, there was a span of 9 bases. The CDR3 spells CASSPGWTGELFF. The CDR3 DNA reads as TGTGCCAGCAGCCCCGGGTGGACCGGGGAGCTGTTTTTT.

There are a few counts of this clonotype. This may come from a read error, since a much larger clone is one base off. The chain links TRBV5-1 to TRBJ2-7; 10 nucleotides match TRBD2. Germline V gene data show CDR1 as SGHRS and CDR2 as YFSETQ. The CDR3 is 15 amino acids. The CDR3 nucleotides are TGCGCCAGCAGCTTCGGACTAGCGGATTACTACGAGCAGAACTTC. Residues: CASSFGLADYYEQNF.

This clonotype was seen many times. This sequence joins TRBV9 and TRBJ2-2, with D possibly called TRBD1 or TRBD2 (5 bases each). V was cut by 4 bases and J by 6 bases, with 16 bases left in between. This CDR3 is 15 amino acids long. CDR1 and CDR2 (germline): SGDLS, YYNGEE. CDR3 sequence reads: CASSRGTTSAGELFF. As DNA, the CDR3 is TGTGCCAGCAGCCGAGGGACGACGTCCGCCGGGGAGCTGTTTTTT.

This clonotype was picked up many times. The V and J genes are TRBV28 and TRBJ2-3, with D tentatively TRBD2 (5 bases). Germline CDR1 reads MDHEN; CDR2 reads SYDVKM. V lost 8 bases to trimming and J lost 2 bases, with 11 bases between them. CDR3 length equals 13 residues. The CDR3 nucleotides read TGTGCCAGCTCGGGATTATTCACAGATACGCAGTATTTT. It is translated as CASSGLFTDTQYF.

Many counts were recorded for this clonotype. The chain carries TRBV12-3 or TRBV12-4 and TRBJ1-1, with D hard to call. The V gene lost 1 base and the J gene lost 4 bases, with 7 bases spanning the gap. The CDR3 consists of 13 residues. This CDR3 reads CASSLGSGTEAFF. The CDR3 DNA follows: TGTGCCAGCAGTTTAGGGTCGGGCACTGAAGCTTTCTTT.

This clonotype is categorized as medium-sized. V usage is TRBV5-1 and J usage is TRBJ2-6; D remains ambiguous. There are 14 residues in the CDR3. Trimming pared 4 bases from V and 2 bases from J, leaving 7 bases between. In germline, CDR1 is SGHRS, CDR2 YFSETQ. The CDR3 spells CASSEGAGANVLTF. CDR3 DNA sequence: TGCGCCAGCAGCGAAGGCGCTGGGGCCAACGTCCTGACTTTC.

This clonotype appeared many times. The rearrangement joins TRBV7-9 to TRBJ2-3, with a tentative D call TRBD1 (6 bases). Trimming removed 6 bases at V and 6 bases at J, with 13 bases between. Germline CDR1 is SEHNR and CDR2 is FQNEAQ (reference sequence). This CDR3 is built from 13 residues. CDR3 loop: CASRPNREDTQYF. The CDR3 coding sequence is TGTGCCAGCAGGCCAAACAGGGAGGATACGCAGTATTTT.

As DNA, the CDR3 is TGCGCCAGCAGCTCCCCGATTCATGGGGAACTAGCGGGGGCCTCCTACAATGAGCAGTTCTTC. This codes for CASSSPIHGELAGASYNEQFF. The genes are TRBV5-1 and TRBJ2-1, with 11 positions matching TRBD2. V shed 3 bases and J 0 bases; nucleotides not matched to a gene: 17. Per the germline V gene, CDR1 is SGHRS and CDR2 is YFSETQ. The CDR3 is 21 amino acids.

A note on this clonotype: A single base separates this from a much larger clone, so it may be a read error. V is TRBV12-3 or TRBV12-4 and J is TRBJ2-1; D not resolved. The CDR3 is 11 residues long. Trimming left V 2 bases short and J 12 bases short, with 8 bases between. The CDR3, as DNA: TGTGCCAGCAGTTTAACCCATGCGCAGTTCTTC. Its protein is CASSLTHAQFF.

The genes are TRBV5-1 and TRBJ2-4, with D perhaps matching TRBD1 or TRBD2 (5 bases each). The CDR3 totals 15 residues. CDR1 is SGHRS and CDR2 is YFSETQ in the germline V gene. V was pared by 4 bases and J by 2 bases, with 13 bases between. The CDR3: CASSEGHGTKNIQYF. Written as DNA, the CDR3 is TGCGCCAGCAGCGAAGGACACGGGACCAAAAACATTCAGTACTTC.

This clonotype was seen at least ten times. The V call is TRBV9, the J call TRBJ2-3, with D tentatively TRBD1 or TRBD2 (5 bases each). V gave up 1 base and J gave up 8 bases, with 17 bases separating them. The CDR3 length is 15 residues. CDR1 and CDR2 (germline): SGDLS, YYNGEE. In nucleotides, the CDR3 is TGTGCCAGCAGCGTAACCGGGACCACCGAGGGTACGCAGTATTTT. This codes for CASSVTGTTEGTQYF.

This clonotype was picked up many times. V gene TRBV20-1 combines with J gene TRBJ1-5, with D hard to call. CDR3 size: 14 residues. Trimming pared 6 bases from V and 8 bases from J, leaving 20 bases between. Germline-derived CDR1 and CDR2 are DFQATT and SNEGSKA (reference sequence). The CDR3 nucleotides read TGCAGTGCGCTCCGTGGGTCCCGATGGAAGCCCCAGCATTTT. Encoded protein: CSALRGSRWKPQHF.

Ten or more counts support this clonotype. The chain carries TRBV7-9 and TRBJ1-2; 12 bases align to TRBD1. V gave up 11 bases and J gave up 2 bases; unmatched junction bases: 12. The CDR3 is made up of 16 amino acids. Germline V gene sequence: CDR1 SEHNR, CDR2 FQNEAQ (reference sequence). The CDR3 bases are TGTGCCCTTGGGGGGGACAGGGGGCTTTTCAACTATGGCTACACCTTC. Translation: CALGGDRGLFNYGYTF.

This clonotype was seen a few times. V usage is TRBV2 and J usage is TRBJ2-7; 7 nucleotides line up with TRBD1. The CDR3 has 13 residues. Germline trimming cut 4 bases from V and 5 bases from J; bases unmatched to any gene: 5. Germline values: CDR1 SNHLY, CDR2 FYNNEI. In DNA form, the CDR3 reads TGTGCCAGCAGTGTGACAGGGAAACACGAGCAGTACTTC. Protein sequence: CASSVTGKHEQYF.

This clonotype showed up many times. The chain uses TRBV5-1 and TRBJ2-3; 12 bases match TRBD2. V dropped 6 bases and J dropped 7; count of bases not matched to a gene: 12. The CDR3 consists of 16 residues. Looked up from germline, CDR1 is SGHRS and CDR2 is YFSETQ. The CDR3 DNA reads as TGCGCCAGCATTCTACTGACTAGCGGGGGACGAAATACGCAGTATTTT. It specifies CASILLTSGGRNTQYF. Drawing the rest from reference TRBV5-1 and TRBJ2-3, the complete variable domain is KAGVTQTPRYLIKTRGQQVTLSCSPISGHRSVSWYQQTPGQGLQFLFEYFSETQRNKGNFPGRFSGRQFSNSRSEMNVSTLELGDSALYLCASILLTSGGRNTQYFGPGTRLTVL.

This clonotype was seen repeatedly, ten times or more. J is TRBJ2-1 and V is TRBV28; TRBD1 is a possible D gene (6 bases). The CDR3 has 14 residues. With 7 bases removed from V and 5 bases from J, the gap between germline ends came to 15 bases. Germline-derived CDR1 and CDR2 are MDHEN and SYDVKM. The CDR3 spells CASITGQLNNEQFF. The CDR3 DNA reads TGTGCCAGCATTACCGGACAGTTAAACAATGAGCAGTTCTTC.